A single T cell receptor beta chain is shown here with its context. This sample was taken from a study of Ad26.COV2.S vaccination and SARS-CoV-2 variants. Only in-frame clones appear in the TCRdb table, and some are missing; sequencing was by immunoSEQ multiplex PCR. Of 410,000 or so clones listed, roughly 90% are singletons. The treatment: roughly 18 received Ad26.COV2.S at low or high dose, single or two shots; 5 received placebo; per-sample allocation not given. Day 63 following the first vaccine or placebo injection was when the samples were taken. V lost 10 bases, J lost 3 bases, and 13 bases stayed unmatched. The length of the CDR3 is 15 residues. Germline V gene lookup returns CDR1 LNHDA and CDR2 SQIVND (reference sequence).

The starting material was peripheral blood, obtained in a trial of Ad26.COV2.S vaccine versus placebo. The receptor was isolated from a person between 18 and 59 years old who received the Ad26.COV2.S COVID-19 vaccine or a placebo. The V gene is TRBV19, the J gene TRBJ2-3, with 7 positions matching TRBD2. DNA of the CDR3: TGTGCCACTGGGGGGAGGCGGGAGCGTACAGATACGCAGTATTTT. This sequence encodes CATGGRRERTDTQYF.